These 21 T cell receptor beta chains came from one sample sequenced in a study of T-cell reconstitution after alpha-beta-depleted transplantation in children. The authors prepared the TCRbeta library with unique molecular identifiers. TCRdb re-derived calls from the PCR reads in MiXCR, one entry per CDR3 protein. The table shows approximately 1,000,000 distinct CDR3 sequences, with roughly 29% occurring only once. The sample was PBMCs, mostly from graft donor cells, taken 360 days after TCRalphabeta/CD19-depleted stem cell transplant. The receptors stem from a boy younger than two who had a stem cell transplant for SCID, so the T cells may come from the graft donor.

This clonotype was seen a few times. The chain joins TRBV11-2 to TRBJ2-1; 8 nucleotides match TRBD1. The trim removed 4 bases at V and 4 bases at J, leaving 12 bases unmatched. CDR1 SGHAT and CDR2 FQNNGV come from the germline V gene. CDR3 size: 17 residues. CDR3 loop: CASSSPLGQAGYNEQFF. The CDR3 DNA sequence: TGTGCCAGCAGCTCCCCCCTGGGACAGGCCGGTTACAATGAGCAGTTCTTC.

V gene TRBV10-3 combines with J gene TRBJ2-1; 7 bases agree with TRBD1. The germline CDR1 and CDR2 sequences are ENHRY and SYGVKD. The trim removed 6 bases at V and 7 bases at J, leaving 9 bases unmatched. This CDR3 is 14 amino acids long. CDR3 DNA sequence: TGTGCCATCAGAGGGGGCGGCGTCATAAATGAGCAGTTCTTC. It encodes CAIRGGGVINEQFF.

This clonotype was counted a few times. The rearrangement joins TRBV4-1 to TRBJ2-7; the D gene is possibly TRBD2 (6 bases). The CDR3 runs 15 residues. Trimming left V 5 bases short and J 3 bases short, with 17 bases between. Germline V gene lookup returns CDR1 MGHRA and CDR2 YSYEKL. CDR3: CASSNKEGSGYEQYF. DNA for the CDR3: TGCGCCAGCAGCAACAAGGAGGGTAGCGGCTACGAGCAGTACTTC.

The chain is built from TRBV4-1 and TRBJ2-1; D may be TRBD2 (5 bases). Trimming removed 1 base from V and 4 bases from J, with 14 bases in between. The germline V gene has CDR1 MGHRA and CDR2 YSYEKL. This CDR3 has 16 amino acids. CDR3 sequence: CASSQGVRGSYNEQFF. The DNA of the CDR3 is TGCGCCAGCAGCCAAGGAGTACGGGGTTCGTACAATGAGCAGTTCTTC.

In its sample, this clonotype was seen many times. This sequence joins TRBV15 and TRBJ2-4, with TRBD1 as a possible D gene (5 bases). Germline CDR1 LNHNV, CDR2 YYDKDF (reference sequence). The CDR3 is 19 amino acids. The V gene lost 0 bases and the J gene lost 4 bases, with 22 bases spanning the gap. CDR3 DNA: TGTGCCACCAGCAGAGATATGGTAGGGGTGACGGTCCAAAAAAACATTCAGTACTTC. Translated: CATSRDMVGVTVQKNIQYF.

For the CDR3, the DNA is TGTGCCAGTAGTGCGGGACTAGGGTTACTAAAGACCCAGTACTTC. Translating it yields CASSAGLGLLKTQYF. The chain employs TRBV19 and TRBJ2-5, with 8 bases identical to TRBD2. This CDR3 has 15 amino acids. Germline trimming cut 5 bases from V and 6 bases from J; bases unmatched to any gene: 11. Germline V gene sequence: CDR1 LNHDA, CDR2 SQIVND (reference sequence).

The rearrangement uses TRBV3-1 and TRBJ2-5, with 13 positions matching TRBD2. V was pared by 3 bases and J by 2 bases, with 3 bases of the junction left unmatched. Germline values: CDR1 LGHDT, CDR2 YNNKEL (reference sequence). The CDR3 has 16 amino acids. In DNA, the CDR3 is TGTGCCAGCAGCCAGGGGACTAGCGGGGTTCAAGAGACCCAGTACTTC. Encoded protein: CASSQGTSGVQETQYF.

The J gene is TRBJ2-6, the V gene TRBV9, with D perhaps TRBD1 (5 bases). This CDR3 comprises 18 residues. V lost 2 bases to trimming and J lost 3 bases, with 18 bases between them. CDR1 is SGDLS and CDR2 is YYNGEE in the germline V gene. The CDR3 sequence: CASSVSTGISGGANVLTF. In nucleotides, the CDR3 is TGTGCCAGCAGCGTGTCAACAGGTATCTCTGGTGGGGCCAACGTCCTGACTTTC. The full variable domain, rest sourced from reference TRBV9 and TRBJ2-6, is DSGVTQTPKHLITATGQRVTLRCSPRSGDLSVYWYQQSLDQGLQFLIQYYNGEERAKGNILERFSAQQFPDLHSELNLSSLELGDSALYFCASSVSTGISGGANVLTFGAGSRLTVL.

This chain joins TRBV6-2 or TRBV6-3 and TRBJ1-2, with D tentatively TRBD1 (6 bases). The germline V and J ends were trimmed by 6 bases and 6 bases, with 14 bases remaining between them. This CDR3 has 13 amino acids. Germline V lookup: CDR1 MNHEY, CDR2 SVGEGT. The CDR3, as DNA: TGTGCCAGCAGCCCTAACAGGGTAGATGGCTACACCTTC. Translating gives CASSPNRVDGYTF.

The rearrangement joins TRBV5-1 to TRBJ2-7; tentatively, D is TRBD2 (6 bases). The CDR3 runs to 15 residues. Between the trimmed V and J ends, which lost 6 bases and 1 base, there was a span of 17 bases. Germline CDR1 and CDR2: SGHRS and YFSETQ. The chain's CDR3 is CASMRGTSTSYEQYF. The CDR3 bases are TGCGCCAGCATGAGAGGGACTTCTACTTCCTACGAGCAGTACTTC.

V gene TRBV20-1 combines with J gene TRBJ1-1; D is unclear. The V gene's germline CDR1 is DFQATT and CDR2 SNEGSKA (reference sequence). The CDR3 runs to 11 residues. Trimming removed 7 bases at V and 1 base at J, with 7 bases between. The CDR3 sequence is CSGVQNTEAFF. Written as DNA, the CDR3 is TGCAGTGGTGTTCAGAACACTGAAGCTTTCTTT.

The rearrangement joins TRBV18 to TRBJ2-3; possibly TRBD1 for D (5 bases). Trimming cost V 3 bases and J 3 bases, with 16 bases left between them. This CDR3 contains 16 residues. The germline gives CDR1 KGHSH, CDR2 LQKENI. CDR3 DNA sequence: TGTGCCAGCTCACCCCTAGACAGCTCCTCTACAGATACGCAGTATTTT. Its protein is CASSPLDSSSTDTQYF.

This clonotype was counted a few times. V and J are TRBV24-1 and TRBJ2-1, with no clear D. Per germline, CDR1 KGHDR and CDR2 SFDVKD. CDR3 length: 13 amino acids. Trimming took off 0 bases at V and 9 bases at J, with 8 bases between the two ends. CDR3 sequence reads: CATSDLSFGEQFF. The CDR3 coding sequence is TGTGCCACCAGTGATTTGAGTTTCGGTGAGCAGTTCTTC.

The J gene is TRBJ2-5, the V gene TRBV29-1, with 9 bases that match TRBD1. Germline V gene data show CDR1 as SQVTM and CDR2 as ANQGSEA. The CDR3 has 13 amino acids. Trimming took 1 base from V and 5 from J; bases not matched to a gene: 2. CDR3 sequence (DNA): TGCAGCGTTGAAGCGGGGACAGGGGAGACCCAGTACTTC. Translating gives CSVEAGTGETQYF.

V is TRBV5-5 and J is TRBJ1-5; D not certain. The CDR3 length is 15 residues. Germline V gene lookup returns CDR1 SGHKS and CDR2 YYEKEE (reference sequence). V lost 0 bases and J lost 1, with 8 bases in between. CDR3 coding DNA: TGTGCCAGCAGCTTGGATTACGTCAGCAATCAGCCCCAGCATTTT. Translated, it gives CASSLDYVSNQPQHF.

This clonotype was seen a handful of times. J is TRBJ2-7 and V is TRBV28; weak D call: TRBD1 (5 bases). Between the trimmed V and J ends, which lost 4 bases and 2 bases, there was a span of 9 bases. Germline CDR1 MDHEN, CDR2 SYDVKM. The CDR3 is made up of 13 amino acids. CDR3 region: CASSWWGAYEQYF. The CDR3 bases are TGTGCCAGCAGTTGGTGGGGCGCCTACGAGCAGTACTTC.

This clonotype was seen only a few times. The J gene is TRBJ2-5, the V gene TRBV29-1; 11 positions agree with TRBD2. Germline assignment: CDR1 SQVTM and CDR2 ANQGSEA. The CDR3 is 17 residues long. Trimming cost V 3 bases and J 1 base; bases outside gene matches: 10. This CDR3 reads CSVDVQLAGVFQETQYF. CDR3 DNA sequence: TGCAGCGTTGACGTACAACTAGCGGGGGTCTTCCAAGAGACCCAGTACTTC.

V is TRBV6-1 and J is TRBJ2-3; tentative D call: TRBD2 (6 bases). The CDR3 has 21 amino acids. V gave up 0 bases and J gave up 0 bases, with 25 bases separating them. Germline V gene sequence: CDR1 MNHNS, CDR2 SASEGT. The DNA of the CDR3 is TGTGCCAGCAGTGAAGCGAGCATAAAGGCCCGACTCGGGACTAGCACAGATACGCAGTATTTT. This translates into CASSEASIKARLGTSTDTQYF.

This chain connects TRBV7-2 to TRBJ2-1, with D hard to call. Germline CDR1 SGHTA, CDR2 FQGNSA. This CDR3 spans 16 amino acids. The ends were cut back, 0 bases at V and 0 bases at J, with 9 bases in the middle. The CDR3 is CASSLAGLISYNEQFF. For the CDR3, the DNA is TGTGCCAGCAGCTTAGCAGGGTTGATCTCCTACAATGAGCAGTTCTTC.

The chain has TRBV10-3 and TRBJ1-2; the match to TRBD1 covers 9 bases. CDR1 and CDR2 from the germline V gene are ENHRY and SYGVKD. The J segment lost 8 bases and the V segment lost 7 bases, leaving 8 bases of the junction unmatched. The CDR3 sequence is 13 residues long. The CDR3 DNA sequence: TGTGCCATCAAGAAACAGGGGGCTTGGGGCTACACCTTC. Its translation: CAIKKQGAWGYTF.

Concerning this clonotype: The junction departs from the called germline gene at one end, perhaps through a read error. CDR3 amino acids: CASSSGGTSTDTQYF. CDR3 sequence (DNA): TGTGCCAGCAGTTCTGGGGGGACAAGCACAGATACGCAGTATTTT. The chain links TRBV5-1 to TRBJ2-3; D is perhaps TRBD1 or TRBD2 (6 bases each). The CDR3 is 15 residues long. Per germline, CDR1 SGHRS and CDR2 YFSETQ.